This T cell receptor beta chain originates from a study of blood T cell repertoires in COVID-19. CDR1 and CDR2 (germline): MNHEY, SVGAGI. V lost 5 bases to trimming and J lost 4 bases, with 7 bases between them. This CDR3 is 12 amino acids long. Only in-frame clones appear in the TCRdb table, and some are missing; sequencing was by immunoSEQ multiplex PCR. The sample holds about 140,000 clones, 84% seen once. The clonotype comes from a human donor in a cohort sampled during active COVID-19. The specimen was peripheral blood. This chain connects TRBV6-5 to TRBJ2-3; D unclear. In DNA form, the CDR3 reads TGTGCCAGCAGTCCCCGCGCAGATACGCAGTATTTT. Translated, it gives CASSPRADTQYF.